The 27 T cell receptor beta chains listed next were all sequenced from one sample in a study of untreated major depressive disorder (dated by TCRdb to between 2018 and 2020). The receptor library was made with the immunoSEQ multiplex PCR assay. TCRdb retrieved this table from immuneACCESS and kept in-frame rearrangements only. Not all clones are present; in checked studies, unresolved V genes account for under half, and no reason is known for the remainder. Within this sample are just under 20,000 clones, with about 84% of them counted one time only. Approximately 0.86% of the sample rests with the top ten. The specimen was CD4+ T cells from PBMCs. The receptors come from a woman in her 30s in good health.

V and J are TRBV6-4 and TRBJ2-5, with D uncertain. The CDR3 totals 16 residues. Germline loops: CDR1 MRHNA, CDR2 SNTAGT. The ends were cut back, 7 bases at V and 3 bases at J, with 21 bases in the middle. CDR3 bases: TGTGCCAGCACCCGGACCCAATGGATTGTGAAAGAGACCCAGTACTTC. Its protein product is CASTRTQWIVKETQYF.

This clone has just a few counts. The chain carries TRBV7-6 and TRBJ2-5; D could derive from TRBD1 or TRBD2 (5 bases each). Germline CDR1 SGHVS, CDR2 FNYEAQ. The CDR3 length is 14 residues. Between the trimmed V and J ends, which lost 3 bases and 5 bases, there was a span of 13 bases. CDR3 bases: TGTGCCAGCAGCTTCAACGAGGGGAGTGAGACCCAGTACTTC. It codes for CASSFNEGSETQYF. Supplemented by reference TRBV7-6 and TRBJ2-5, the full variable domain reads GAGVSQSPRYKVTKRGQDVALRCDPISGHVSLYWYRQALGQGPEFLTYFNYEAQQDKSGLPNDRFSAERPEGSISTLTIQRTEQRDSAMYRCASSFNEGSETQYFGPGTRLLVL.

The genes are TRBV2 and TRBJ1-1; D is unresolved. Germline V gene data show CDR1 as SNHLY and CDR2 as FYNNEI. CDR3 size: 15 residues. V lost 2 bases to trimming and J lost 4 bases, with 14 bases between them. The chain's CDR3 is CASSELGGVTTEAFF. Here the CDR3 DNA reads TGTGCCAGCAGTGAACTCGGCGGGGTTACCACTGAAGCTTTCTTT.

Comment on this clone: Other DNA sequences in this sample translate to the same CDR3. The J gene is TRBJ2-5, the V gene TRBV20-1; no clear D gene. Trimming left V 3 bases short and J 5 bases short, with 4 bases between. CDR3 length: 10 residues. Germline loops: CDR1 DFQATT, CDR2 SNEGSKA (reference sequence). CDR3 DNA: TGCAGTGCTAGCCACGAGACCCAGTACTTC. It encodes CSASHETQYF.

DNA of the CDR3: TGTGCCAGCAGTTCGGTACACATAGATACGCAGTATTTT. Translating gives CASSSVHIDTQYF. The chain has TRBV28 and TRBJ2-3; D remains ambiguous. The CDR3 spans 13 residues. Germline V gene sequence: CDR1 MDHEN, CDR2 SYDVKM. Trimming stripped 4 bases from V and 5 bases from J, with 10 bases between. The complete variable domain, with remaining parts taken from reference TRBV28 and TRBJ2-3, reads DVKVTQSSRYLVKRTGEKVFLECVQDMDHENMFWYRQDPGLGLRLIYFSYDVKMKEKGDIPEGYSVSREKKERFSLILESASTNQTSMYLCASSSVHIDTQYFGPGTRLTVL.

This clone was detected a few times. The V call is TRBV2, the J call TRBJ1-4, with D perhaps TRBD1 (6 bases). Germline V gives CDR1 SNHLY, CDR2 FYNNEI. CDR3 length: 16 amino acids. V was cut by 4 bases and J by 7 bases, with 19 bases left in between. Written as DNA, the CDR3 is TGTGCCAGCAGTGCCATCACAGGGACCAATGGTGAAAAACTGTTTTTT. This sequence encodes CASSAITGTNGEKLFF. The variable domain in full, with the rest retrieved from reference TRBV2 and TRBJ1-4, is EPEVTQTPSHQVTQMGQEVILRCVPISNHLYFYWYRQILGQKVEFLVSFYNNEISEKSEIFDDQFSVERPDGSNFTLKIRSTKLEDSAMYFCASSAITGTNGEKLFFGSGTQLSVL.

This clone was found a few times. The V call is TRBV4-3, the J call TRBJ2-5; 10 positions match TRBD2. The germline V gene has CDR1 LGHNA and CDR2 YSLEER. This CDR3 spans 17 amino acids. After removal of 0 bases from V and 5 bases from J, the junction contained 9 bases not matched to a gene. CDR3 sequence (DNA): TGCGCCAGCAGCCAAGATCGAGCGGGAGGGCCGGCGGAGACCCAGTACTTC. It is translated as CASSQDRAGGPAETQYF.

This clone has just one count. V and J are TRBV30 and TRBJ1-5; D ambiguous. CDR3 length: 13 amino acids. The germline V and J ends were trimmed by 2 bases and 9 bases, with 14 bases remaining between them. Germline lookup yields CDR1 GTSNPN and CDR2 SVGIG (reference sequence). Here the CDR3 reads CAWSLGLLGPQHF. DNA of the CDR3: TGTGCCTGGAGTTTAGGGTTGTTAGGGCCCCAGCATTTT.

The rearrangement uses TRBV11-2 and TRBJ2-7; 7 bases agree with TRBD1. J lost 3 bases, V lost 5 bases, and 4 bases had no gene match. The length of the CDR3 is 13 residues. Germline CDR1 and CDR2: SGHAT and FQNNGV. The CDR3 DNA follows: TGTGCCAGCAGCCCGGACAGGCTCTACGAGCAGTACTTC. Amino acids: CASSPDRLYEQYF.

A note on this clone: A junction boundary mismatches the germline segment, possibly from a read error. The chain recombines TRBV25-1 with TRBJ1-2; D remains ambiguous. Germline lookup yields CDR1 MGHDK and CDR2 SYGVNS. This CDR3 region has 14 residues. The CDR3 protein is CASSDAGRNYGYTF. CDR3 nucleotide sequence: TGTGCCAGTAGTGACGCGGGTCGGAACTATGGCTACACCTTC.

On this clone itself: Sequence at one end of the junction differs from germline and may be a read error. This chain joins TRBV7-7 and TRBJ2-1, with 7 bases that match TRBD1. Germline V gene sequence: CDR1 SSHAT, CDR2 FNYEAQ (reference sequence). This CDR3 has 14 residues. The CDR3 nucleotides are TGTGCTAGCAGCTTAGGTACAGGGGACAATGAGCAGTTCTTC. Amino acid sequence: CASSLGTGDNEQFF.

This chain links TRBV10-3 with TRBJ2-3, with D unresolved. V shed 5 bases and J shed 0 bases, with 15 bases lying between them. In germline, CDR1 is ENHRY, CDR2 SYGVKD. The CDR3 covers 16 residues. The CDR3 sequence: CAISFQAPSSTDTQYF. The CDR3, as DNA: TGTGCCATCAGTTTCCAGGCTCCATCTAGCACAGATACGCAGTATTTT.

This clone came up once. V usage is TRBV19 and J usage is TRBJ1-3; D remains unclear. The V gene's germline CDR1 is LNHDA and CDR2 SQIVND (reference sequence). The CDR3 is made up of 13 amino acids. V gave up 7 bases and J gave up 1 base, with 8 bases separating them. CDR3 loop: CASNRISGNTIYF. The CDR3 DNA reads as TGTGCCAGTAATCGGATTTCTGGAAACACCATATATTTT.

The V and J genes are TRBV30 and TRBJ2-1; possible D gene TRBD2, 6 bases. Trimming pared 7 bases from V and 4 bases from J, leaving 14 bases between. The CDR3 contains 13 residues. CDR1 is GTSNPN and CDR2 is SVGIG in the germline V gene (reference sequence). CDR3 amino acids: CASTGTHYNEQFF. CDR3 DNA sequence: TGTGCCTCTACCGGGACTCATTACAATGAGCAGTTCTTC.

The V gene is TRBV6-6, the J gene TRBJ2-7; 11 nucleotides agree with TRBD1. After removal of 4 bases from V and 1 base from J, the junction contained 6 bases not matched to a gene. There are 16 residues in the CDR3. Germline V lookup: CDR1 MNHNY, CDR2 SVGAGI (reference sequence). CDR3 residues: CASSSPDRGLSYEQYF. The CDR3 bases are TGTGCCAGCAGTTCCCCGGACAGGGGGCTTTCCTACGAGCAGTACTTC.

CDR3 residues: CASSRTRTSGTDTQYF. For the CDR3, the DNA is TGTGCCAGCAGCCGGACGAGGACTAGCGGCACAGATACGCAGTATTTT. This chain connects TRBV4-2 to TRBJ2-3; 9 nucleotides agree with TRBD2. CDR1 is LGHNA and CDR2 is YNFKEQ in the germline V gene. This CDR3 has 16 amino acids. J gave up 1 base and V 4 bases, and 6 bases lay outside the gene matches.

V gene TRBV7-9 combines with J gene TRBJ2-7; D gene uncertain. CDR1 and CDR2 (germline): SEHNR, FQNEAQ (reference sequence). Trimming took off 3 bases at V and 7 bases at J, with 10 bases between the two ends. The CDR3 loop spans 12 amino acids. The CDR3 spells CASSFDYLEQYF. For the CDR3, the DNA is TGTGCCAGCAGCTTCGATTATTTGGAGCAGTACTTC.

The J gene is TRBJ1-2, the V gene TRBV5-4, with 7 bases identical to TRBD1. The CDR3 sequence is 14 residues long. V was clipped by 0 bases and J by 5 bases; unmatched bases: 4. The germline V gene encodes CDR1 SGHNT and CDR2 YYREEE (reference sequence). The CDR3 region has the DNA TGTGCCAGCAGCTTGGAGGGACAGCCGTATGGCTACACCTTC. Its protein product is CASSLEGQPYGYTF.

The V and J genes are TRBV7-2 and TRBJ2-1; TRBD2 matches 11 bases. The J segment lost 4 bases and the V segment lost 1 base, leaving 3 bases of the junction unmatched. This CDR3 spans 16 amino acids. Germline-derived CDR1 and CDR2 are SGHTA and FQGNSA. CDR3 sequence reads: CASSLEGTSGYNEQFF. The CDR3 nucleotides are TGTGCCAGCAGCTTAGAGGGGACTAGCGGTTACAATGAGCAGTTCTTC.

Comment on this clone: One end of the junction varies from germline; a read error may be responsible. V and J are TRBV7-7 and TRBJ2-2; tentative D call: TRBD2 (5 bases). The CDR3 runs 13 residues. Germline-derived CDR1 and CDR2 are SSHAT and FNYEAQ (reference sequence). The chain's CDR3 is CASSLASGGELFF. The CDR3 region has the DNA TGTGCTAGCAGCTTAGCGAGCGGCGGGGAGCTGTTTTTT.

This chain connects TRBV19 to TRBJ2-1, with D uncertain. The germline gives CDR1 LNHDA, CDR2 SQIVND (reference sequence). The V and J ends lost 3 bases and 4 bases respectively, with 7 bases between them. The CDR3 runs to 13 residues. CDR3 in DNA: TGTGCCAGTAGTATTGTCCAGTACAATGAGCAGTTCTTC. It codes for CASSIVQYNEQFF.

This chain links TRBV5-1 with TRBJ2-7; D unresolved. The CDR3 sequence is 16 residues long. V lost 1 base, J lost 4 bases, and 18 bases lay in between. Germline lookup yields CDR1 SGHRS and CDR2 YFSETQ. This CDR3 is CASSLSVGPTLYEQYF. DNA for the CDR3: TGCGCCAGCAGCTTGAGCGTCGGACCTACTCTTTACGAGCAGTACTTC.

The chain recombines TRBV18 with TRBJ2-1; D ambiguous. The CDR3 is made up of 14 amino acids. Germline values: CDR1 KGHSH, CDR2 LQKENI. The ends were cut back, 2 bases at V and 3 bases at J, with 8 bases in the middle. The CDR3 sequence is CASSPRTDYNEQFF. In DNA form, the CDR3 reads TGTGCCAGCTCACCAAGAACTGACTACAATGAGCAGTTCTTC.

This chain joins TRBV4-3 and TRBJ2-1; TRBD2 aligns across 11 bases. Per germline, CDR1 LGHNA and CDR2 YSLEER. The CDR3 contains 18 residues. Trimming at V came to 0 bases and at J to 4 bases, leaving 8 bases not matched to a gene. The CDR3 region is CASSQDLPSSGRYNEQFF. The CDR3 nucleotides read TGCGCCAGCAGCCAAGATCTCCCTTCTAGCGGGAGGTACAATGAGCAGTTCTTC.

The chain joins TRBV29-1 to TRBJ2-7; TRBD1 matches at 7 bases. The V gene end was trimmed by 4 bases and the J gene end by 6 bases; junction bases not matched to a gene: 6. The CDR3 loop spans 12 amino acids. The germline gives CDR1 SQVTM, CDR2 ANQGSEA. Here the CDR3 reads CSVGRGGSEQYF. CDR3 coding DNA: TGCAGCGTTGGCAGAGGGGGCAGCGAGCAGTACTTC.

The CDR3 nucleotides are TGTGCCAGCTCTGGACTAGCCAGCTCCTACAATGAGCAGTTCTTC. Amino acids: CASSGLASSYNEQFF. The rearrangement uses TRBV5-4 and TRBJ2-1; 8 nucleotides align to TRBD2. CDR1 and CDR2 (germline): SGHNT, YYREEE (reference sequence). Unmatched junction bases numbered 6, after V lost 7 bases and J lost 0 bases. This CDR3 contains 15 residues.

J is TRBJ2-7 and V is TRBV30; 8 bases align to TRBD1. The CDR3 is made up of 13 amino acids. CDR1 and CDR2 (germline): GTSNPN, SVGIG (reference sequence). The ends lost 4 bases at V and 6 bases at J; junction bases unmatched: 8. The CDR3 region has the DNA TGTGCCTGGACAAGACAGGGGATCCCCGAGCAGTACTTC. Translation: CAWTRQGIPEQYF.